This T cell receptor (beta chain) was identified in a study of T cells in women clearing cervical HPV infection. Overall study: Blood came at first lesion visit for cases, post-clearance for controls.

This CDR3 comprises 17 residues. Germline V gives CDR1 SGHTA, CDR2 FQGNSA. Trimming took 0 bases from V and 3 from J, leaving 17 bases between them. The assay was immunoSEQ multiplex PCR, and TCRdb's table has in-frame clones only and misses some. The sample data list 40,000 to 55,000 clones. Findings and limits, study-wide: Richness differences could reflect unmeasured T-cell content per sample.

Note on this clone: The antigen is undetermined. The CDR3 is cut off 3 residues early in the read; its end comes from the germline J gene.

Source material: blood buffy coat. The rearrangement joins TRBV7-2 to TRBJ1-2, with TRBD1 as a possible D gene (5 bases). This receptor was taken from a woman between 18 and 75 years old with a cervical HPV16 infection that either progressed to CIN3+ or cleared (not recorded which). CDR3 DNA, as far as it was read: TGTGCCAGCAGCTTAGCCGTGGGGGGACGTTCGTACTATGGC. It yields the protein CASSLAVGGRSYYG. The CDR3 reads in full as CASSLAVGGRSYYGYTF. The full variable domain, rest sourced from reference TRBV7-2 and TRBJ1-2, is GAGVSQSPSNKVTEKGKDVELRCDPISGHTALYWYRQSLGQGLEFLIYFQGNSAPDKSGLPSDRFSAERTGGSVSTLTIQRTQQEDSAVYLCASSLAVGGRSYYGYTFGSGTRLTVV.